A selection of T cell receptor beta chains follows, all from one sample in a study of sequential checkpoint blockade in melanoma. The data were produced by immunoSEQ multiplex PCR, yet TCRdb's version contains in-frame clones alone and is incomplete. The data hold 3,500 to 5,000 clones, with 45% to 60% observed a single time. The sample consisted of CD8+ T cells sorted from blood (inferred from file names), taken from a patient given nivolumab and ipilimumab in sequence. The receptors were gathered from a human donor with melanoma. CDR3s include the opening cysteine and the closing phenylalanine or tryptophan. Each record gives: clone size, V gene, J gene, D gene, CDR3 DNA, CDR3 protein. The D gene is left open where the match is weak. Not all rows give a size; the values are once, few, many and, for expanded clones, a class.

size: few
V: TRBV30
J: TRBJ1-6
D: NA
DNA: TGTGCCTGGAACATCGGGAGAGGGCATAATTCACCCCTCCACTTT
CDR3: CAWNIGRGHNSPLHF

size: few
V: TRBV7-2
J: TRBJ2-1
D: TRBD2
DNA: TGTGCCAGCAGCTGGACGACTAGCGGAAATGAGCAGTTCTTC
CDR3: CASSWTTSGNEQFF

size: few
V: TRBV6-1
J: TRBJ2-7
D: TRBD1
DNA: TGTGCCAGCAGGGGCCAGGGACAGGGGACCTACGAGCAGTACTTC
CDR3: CASRGQGQGTYEQYF

size: few
V: TRBV9
J: TRBJ2-1
D: TRBD2
DNA: TGTGCCAGCAGCGTAGGTAGCGGGAGGGCCCAAAATGAGCAGTTCTTC
CDR3: CASSVGSGRAQNEQFF

size: NA
V: TRBV5-1
J: TRBJ2-7
D: TRBD2
DNA: TGCGCCAGCAGCTTAGCGGGAGGATCCTACGAGCAGTACTTC
CDR3: CASSLAGGSYEQYF

size: NA
V: TRBV6-6
J: TRBJ2-3
D: NA
DNA: TGTGCCAGCAGTTTCCAGTTCACAGATACGCAGTATTTT
CDR3: CASSFQFTDTQYF

size: few
V: TRBV6-5
J: TRBJ2-5
D: NA
DNA: TGTGCCAGTCGAGACGAGGGAGAGACCCAGTACTTC
CDR3: CASRDEGETQYF

size: few
V: TRBV5-4
J: TRBJ2-2
D: TRBD1
DNA: TGTGCCAGCAGCTTCACACAGGGGGCCGGGGAGCTGTTTTTT
CDR3: CASSFTQGAGELFF

size: NA
V: TRBV28
J: TRBJ2-7
D: NA
DNA: TGTGCCAGCAGTCTTACATTCTACGAGCAGTACTTC
CDR3: CASSLTFYEQYF

size: NA
V: TRBV19
J: TRBJ1-2
D: TRBD1
DNA: TGTGCCAGTAGTGTCCGAATGGGACAGTACTATGGCTACACCTTC
CDR3: CASSVRMGQYYGYTF

size: few
V: TRBV21-1
J: TRBJ2-1
D: NA
DNA: TGTGCCACCAGCCTAGCGGGAGGCTACAATGAGCAGTTCTTC
CDR3: CATSLAGGYNEQFF

size: few
V: TRBV6-6
J: TRBJ1-6
D: NA
DNA: TGTGCCAGCAGATCAGGGTTGTCACCCCTCCACTTT
CDR3: CASRSGLSPLHF

size: NA
V: TRBV30
J: TRBJ2-7
D: NA
DNA: TGTGCCTGGAGTGGCAGTAACTCCTACGAGCAGTACTTC
CDR3: CAWSGSNSYEQYF

size: NA
V: TRBV27
J: TRBJ2-1
D: TRBD2
DNA: TGTGCCAGCAGGACTAGCGGGAGCCACAATGAGCAGTTCTTC
CDR3: CASRTSGSHNEQFF

size: NA
V: TRBV18
J: TRBJ1-1
D: TRBD1
DNA: TGTGCCAGCTCCCCAACAGGGGCCTCGAACACTGAAGCTTTCTTT
CDR3: CASSPTGASNTEAFF

size: NA
V: TRBV29-1
J: TRBJ2-7
D: NA
DNA: TGCAGCGCACGGACGGGGTTAACCTACGAGCAGTACTTC
CDR3: CSARTGLTYEQYF

size: NA
V: TRBV19
J: TRBJ2-1
D: TRBD1
DNA: TGTGCCAGTAGTAGCCCGGGACAGGGCATCAGGGATGAGCAGTTCTTC
CDR3: CASSSPGQGIRDEQFF

size: NA
V: TRBV27
J: TRBJ2-2
D: TRBD2
DNA: TGTGCCAGCAGTTTCCTAGCGGGAGCCGGGGAGCTGTTTTTT
CDR3: CASSFLAGAGELFF